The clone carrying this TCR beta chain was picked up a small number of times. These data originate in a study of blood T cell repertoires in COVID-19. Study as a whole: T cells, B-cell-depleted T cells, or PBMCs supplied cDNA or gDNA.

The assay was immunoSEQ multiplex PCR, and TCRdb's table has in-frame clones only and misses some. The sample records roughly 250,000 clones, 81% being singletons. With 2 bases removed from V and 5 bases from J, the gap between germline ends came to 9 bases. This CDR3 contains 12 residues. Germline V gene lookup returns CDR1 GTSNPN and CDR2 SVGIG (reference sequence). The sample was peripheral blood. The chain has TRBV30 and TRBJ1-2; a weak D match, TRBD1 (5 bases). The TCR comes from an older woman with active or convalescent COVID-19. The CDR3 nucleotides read TGTGCCTGGAGTTCGACAGTTTATGGCTACACCTTC. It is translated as CAWSSTVYGYTF.